The clone carrying this T cell receptor beta chain was found many times. What it recognizes is unknown. TCRdb ran MiXCR on the 5' RACE reads and lists one entry per CDR3 protein. The sample records over 250,000 distinct CDR3 sequences, 9.5% being singletons. Every one of the donors was a healthy Caucasian. The sample originates from a study of identical twins. The germline V and J ends were trimmed by 5 bases and 9 bases, with 8 bases remaining between them. Germline values: CDR1 SGHTA, CDR2 FQGNSA. The CDR3 runs to 11 residues. Study results and caveats: Clonotypes of the beta chain that were abundant in cord blood carried fewer insertions (memory repertoires showed none). Out-of-frame alpha sequences common to twins exhibited an excess of low generation probability.

The same specimen was also included in a second study, on yellow fever vaccine responses in identical twins. This second report adds: Twins reportedly appeared to share part of their vaccine T cell response while keeping part individual.

Sample: CD8+ T cells sorted from blood. The chain employs TRBV7-2 and TRBJ2-1, with D uncertain. This TCR derives from a woman between 18 and 29 years old in good health. CDR3 loop: CASSMVGEQFF. The DNA of the CDR3 is TGTGCCAGCAGCATGGTGGGTGAGCAGTTCTTC.